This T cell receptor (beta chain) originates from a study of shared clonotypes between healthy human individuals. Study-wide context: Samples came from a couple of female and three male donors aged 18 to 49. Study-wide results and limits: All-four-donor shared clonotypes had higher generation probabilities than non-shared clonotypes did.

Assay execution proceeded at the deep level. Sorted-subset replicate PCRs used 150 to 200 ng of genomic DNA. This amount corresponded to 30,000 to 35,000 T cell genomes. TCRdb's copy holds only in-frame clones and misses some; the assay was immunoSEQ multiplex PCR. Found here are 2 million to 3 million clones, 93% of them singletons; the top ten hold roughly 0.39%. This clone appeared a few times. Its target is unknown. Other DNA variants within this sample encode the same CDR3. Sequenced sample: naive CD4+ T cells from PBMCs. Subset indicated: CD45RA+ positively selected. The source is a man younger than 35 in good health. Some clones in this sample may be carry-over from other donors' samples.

In DNA, the CDR3 is TGCGCCAGCAGCTTGGGCCCGAACACTGAAGCTTTCTTT. This sequence encodes CASSLGPNTEAFF. The chain joins TRBV5-1 to TRBJ1-1; D not certain. CDR3 size: 13 residues. Germline values: CDR1 SGHRS, CDR2 YFSETQ. V lost 0 bases and J 1 base, leaving 4 bases between the germline ends.